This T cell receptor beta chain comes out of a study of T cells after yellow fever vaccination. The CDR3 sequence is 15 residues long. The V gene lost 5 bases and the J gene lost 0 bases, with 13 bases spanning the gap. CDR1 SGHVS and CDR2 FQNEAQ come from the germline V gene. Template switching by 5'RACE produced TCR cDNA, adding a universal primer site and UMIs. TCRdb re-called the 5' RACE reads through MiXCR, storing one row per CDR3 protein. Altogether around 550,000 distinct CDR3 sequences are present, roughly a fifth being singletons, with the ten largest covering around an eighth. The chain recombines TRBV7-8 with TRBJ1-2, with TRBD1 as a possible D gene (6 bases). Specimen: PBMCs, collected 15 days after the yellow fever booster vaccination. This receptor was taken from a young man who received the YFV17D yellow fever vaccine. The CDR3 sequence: CASSTGQQANYGYTF. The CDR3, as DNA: TGTGCCAGCAGCACCGGACAGCAAGCTAACTATGGCTACACCTTC.